A single sample is the source of the 9 T cell receptor beta chains below, sequenced in a study of molecular identifiers for immune sequencing clone quantification. Each CDR3 protein gets one entry after TCRdb re-called the PCR reads with MiXCR. The sample has a few hundred thousand distinct CDR3 sequences, roughly a quarter seen once. The sequencing sample was made of naive CD8+ T cells from blood, with Jurkat cell RNA spiked in. Subset meaning: FACS-sorted CD8+CD4-CCR7+CD45RA+ naive T cells. These receptors were collected from a human donor in good health. Some libraries in this study had Jurkat cell RNA spiked in.

Concerning this clonotype: A much bigger clone sits one base away, suggesting this may be a read error. The chain carries TRBV7-2 and TRBJ2-3, with TRBD2 as a possible D gene (7 bases). The germline V gene has CDR1 SGHTA and CDR2 FQGNSA. Deletions cut 6 bases from V and 4 bases from J, with 20 bases between. The CDR3 is 16 residues long. The CDR3 region is CASRLGLTGGPDTQYF. The CDR3 DNA follows: TGTGCCAGCAGATTGGGACTAACGGGGGGCCCAGATACGCAGTATTTT.

A remark on this clonotype: A clone one base away is much larger, so this may be a read error. This chain uses TRBV19 with TRBJ2-5, with D unclear. V was shortened by 3 bases and J by 9 bases, with 14 bases between the two germline ends. Germline V gene sequence: CDR1 LNHDA, CDR2 SQIVND (reference sequence). This CDR3 contains 13 residues. The CDR3 sequence: CASSIATFRSQYF. CDR3 nucleotides: TGTGCCAGTAGTATTGCTACCTTCCGGTCCCAGTACTTC.

The chain combines TRBV20-1 with TRBJ2-2; no clear D. CDR3 length: 12 residues. The germline CDR1 and CDR2 sequences are DFQATT and SNEGSKA (reference sequence). Trimming took off 6 bases at V and 3 bases at J, with 8 bases between the two ends. CDR3 amino acids: CSARDHTGELFF. Written as DNA, the CDR3 is TGCAGTGCAAGGGATCACACCGGGGAGCTGTTTTTT.

This clonotype was seen a few times. The rearrangement joins TRBV28 to TRBJ1-5, with TRBD1 as a possible D gene (5 bases). Looked up from germline, CDR1 is MDHEN and CDR2 is SYDVKM. The V gene lost 6 bases and the J gene lost 6 bases, with 21 bases spanning the gap. This CDR3 has 16 amino acids. CDR3 bases: TGTGCCAGCAGAATGGGGCTTTCCGCCGCAATTCAGCCCCAGCATTTT. Translation: CASRMGLSAAIQPQHF.

The rearrangement links TRBV4-3 to TRBJ2-7; 15 bases are shared with TRBD2. The CDR3 loop spans 15 amino acids. Germline CDR1 reads LGHNA; CDR2 reads YSLEER. The V and J ends lost 2 bases and 5 bases, in that order; junction bases with no gene match: 1. The CDR3 DNA is TGCGCCAGCAGCCAACGGACTAGCGGGAGGGACGAGCAGTACTTC. Protein: CASSQRTSGRDEQYF.

In regard to this clonotype: Since a much larger clone is just one base distant, this may be a read error. The conserved closing phenylalanine or tryptophan is absent in this CDR3, likely reflecting a read error. The chain has TRBV28 and TRBJ2-5; D unresolved. Germline CDR1 and CDR2: MDHEN and SYDVKM. V lost 3 bases and J 4 bases, leaving 12 bases between the germline ends. The length of the CDR3 is 14 residues. Written as DNA, the CDR3 is TGTGCCAGCAGTTTCACGTTTATCGCAGAGACCCAGTACTCC. Amino acid sequence: CASSFTFIAETQYS.

The sample holds many counts of this clonotype. The V gene is TRBV10-3, the J gene TRBJ2-7; D not certain. Germline loops: CDR1 ENHRY, CDR2 SYGVKD. CDR3 length equals 14 residues. V was clipped by 4 bases and J by 3 bases, with 13 bases between them. As DNA, the CDR3 is TGTGCCATCAGTGGAGAACAGAGGATCTACGAGCAGTACTTC. This codes for CAISGEQRIYEQYF.

About this clonotype: The conserved phenylalanine or tryptophan is not found at the CDR3 terminus, so this likely reflects a read error. The chain joins TRBV10-2 to TRBJ1-6, with D uncertain. Germline V gene lookup returns CDR1 WSHSY and CDR2 SAAADI. This CDR3 has 12 amino acids. The V gene lost 2 bases and the J gene lost 10 bases, with 6 bases spanning the gap. The CDR3 DNA reads TGCGCCAGCAGTGAGCCCCGGTCACCCCTCCACCTT. Its translation is CASSEPRSPLHL.

CDR3 residues: CASSPSGSPYEQYF. The CDR3, as DNA: TGTGCCAGCAGTCCCAGCGGGAGCCCCTACGAGCAGTACTTC. The rearrangement uses TRBV28 and TRBJ2-7, with 8 bases that match TRBD2. Unmatched junction bases numbered 5, after V lost 5 bases and J lost 2 bases. Germline CDR1 reads MDHEN; CDR2 reads SYDVKM. The length of the CDR3 is 14 residues.